This TCR beta chain came from a study of Graves' ophthalmopathy and Graves' hyperthyroidism. In the study overall: Prior to any treatment, peripheral blood was collected at the time of initial diagnosis.

The length of the CDR3 is 13 residues. The V end was cut by 3 bases, the J end by 1 base, with 6 bases between. CDR1 LNHDA and CDR2 SQIVND come from the germline V gene (reference sequence). This clonotype was observed many times. The hyperthyroidism patients had a new diagnosis of under 2 months' duration and were aged 18 to 65. Thyroid ultrasound, orbital computed tomography, TRAb, serum thyroxine and clinical symptoms formed the basis of diagnosis. Transcripts of RNA were the source for amplifying TCR beta CDR3 regions. HTBI primers primed a first-round RT-PCR, and a second-round multiplex PCR followed. Via MiXCR, TCRdb re-called the multiplex PCR reads, giving one row per CDR3 protein. The sample has a few hundred thousand distinct CDR3 sequences; 15% are singletons.

The sample consisted of peripheral blood. The receptor's source is a woman aged 18-30 years with stable Graves' hyperthyroidism. The V gene is TRBV19, the J gene TRBJ1-1; D unresolved. The CDR3 sequence is CASSIKPNTEAFF. CDR3 nucleotide sequence: TGTGCCAGTAGTATCAAACCGAACACTGAAGCTTTCTTT.